This entry concerns a single T cell receptor beta chain. This may be a read error: a much more frequent sequence differs by one nucleotide. The source of the sample is a study of regulatory T cells in long-lasting Graves disease. In germline, CDR1 is SGHVS, CDR2 FQNEAQ. The CDR3 extends over 16 amino acids. Arm-PCR of CDR3 regions and iRepertoire HTBI primers were used to build TCR beta libraries. TCRdb fed the multiplex PCR reads into MiXCR, producing one record per CDR3 protein. The sample shows about 350,000 distinct CDR3 sequences, 16% of them seen only once. The time point here: newly diagnosed GD, antithyroid drugs for less than 3 months. From RNA extracted from PBMCs, the TCR library was made. American Thyroid Association guidelines were used to diagnose Graves' disease. This same sample was also taken into another study, of T cells in Graves' hyperthyroidism and ophthalmopathy.

The chain recombines TRBV7-8 with TRBJ2-5, with TRBD1 matching 11 bases. The J call could be wrong; TRBJ2-1 is a better fit for the DNA end. This TCR came from a middle-aged man with Graves disease. Sequenced here: peripheral blood mononuclear cells (PBMCs), sampled at new diagnosis, from a patient treated with antithyroid drugs. The CDR3 region has the DNA TGTGCCAGCTGCCCGGGAGTCGGGACAGGGGGCAATGAGCAGTTCTTC. Amino acid sequence: CASCPGVGTGGNEQFF.